The 24 T cell receptor beta chains below all came from one sample that was sequenced in a study of blood T cells in healthy people across ages. A second PCR, run for roughly 7 to 11 cycles, used a sample-barcoded 5' primer plus a J-beta primer mix. TCRdb reanalysed the 5' RACE reads using MiXCR and keeps one entry per CDR3 protein. The data contain about 1.1 million distinct CDR3 sequences, about two fifths of them singletons. Sequencing was performed on blood. Receptors originate from a man aged 18 to 30 in good health.

This clonotype occurred a few times. The rearrangement joins TRBV7-2 to TRBJ2-1, with 10 bases aligning to TRBD2. Germline V lookup: CDR1 SGHTA, CDR2 FQGNSA. V shed 6 bases and J 7 bases; nucleotides not matched to a gene: 3. This CDR3 is built from 13 residues. Here the CDR3 reads CASRGLAKNEQFF. Here the CDR3 DNA reads TGTGCCAGCAGGGGACTAGCGAAGAATGAGCAGTTCTTC. Using reference TRBV7-2 and TRBJ2-1 for the parts outside the CDR3, the full variable domain is GAGVSQSPSNKVTEKGKDVELRCDPISGHTALYWYRQSLGQGLEFLIYFQGNSAPDKSGLPSDRFSAERTGGSVSTLTIQRTQQEDSAVYLCASRGLAKNEQFFGPGTRLTVL.

This clonotype was recorded at least ten times. This chain links TRBV20-1 with TRBJ1-6; 9 bases fit TRBD1. Germline values: CDR1 DFQATT, CDR2 SNEGSKA (reference sequence). The CDR3 length is 13 residues. With V trimmed by 0 bases and J by 18 bases, 9 bases remained unmatched. This CDR3 reads CSARDLRTGDNHF. CDR3 DNA sequence: TGCAGTGCTAGAGATCTTAGGACAGGGGACAACCACTTT.

The chain combines TRBV7-9 with TRBJ2-3; TRBD2 matches 14 bases. The CDR3 is 15 amino acids. Germline V gene sequence: CDR1 SEHNR, CDR2 FQNEAQ (reference sequence). V trimming: 4 bases; J trimming: 8 bases; junction bases outside the gene matches: 5. CDR3 protein: CASSWGLAGAATQYF. In DNA, the CDR3 is TGTGCCAGCAGCTGGGGACTAGCGGGGGCGGCTACGCAGTATTTT.

Comments on this clonotype: A much larger clonotype is one base distant, so this may be a read error. The chain employs TRBV11-2 and TRBJ1-1, with 8 bases identical to TRBD1. Germline V CDR1 and CDR2: SGHAT, FQNNGV. This CDR3 has 18 amino acids. J gave up 6 bases and V 5 bases, and 20 bases lay outside the gene matches. The CDR3 sequence: CASSPHTTSRTGPAEAFF. The DNA for the CDR3 is TGTGCCAGCAGCCCCCATACAACTTCTAGGACAGGGCCTGCTGAAGCTTTCTTT.

The rearrangement links TRBV5-1 to TRBJ2-1; 11 bases align to TRBD2. Trimming took 1 base from V and 8 from J; bases not matched to a gene: 5. The length of the CDR3 is 15 residues. Looked up from germline, CDR1 is SGHRS and CDR2 is YFSETQ. CDR3 region: CASSLTSGGHYEQFF. The CDR3 DNA reads TGCGCCAGCAGCTTGACTAGCGGGGGCCATTATGAGCAGTTCTTC. Complete variable domain (other parts from reference TRBV5-1 and TRBJ2-1): KAGVTQTPRYLIKTRGQQVTLSCSPISGHRSVSWYQQTPGQGLQFLFEYFSETQRNKGNFPGRFSGRQFSNSRSEMNVSTLELGDSALYLCASSLTSGGHYEQFFGPGTRLTVL.

V and J are TRBV12-3 or TRBV12-4 and TRBJ2-7, with D uncertain. Trimming shortened V by 6 bases and J by 4 bases, and 16 bases separated the two germline ends. The length of the CDR3 is 14 residues. The CDR3 DNA reads as TGTGCCAGCAGCCCTTCCCCTACCCGGTACGAGCAGTACTTC. Protein product: CASSPSPTRYEQYF.

The V gene is TRBV12-3 or TRBV12-4, the J gene TRBJ2-1, with D unresolved. TRBJ2-7 explains the end of the DNA better; the J call may be wrong. This CDR3 is built from 15 residues. The CDR3 DNA follows: TGTGCCAGCAGTTTTTTGGCGAGCTCCTACAATGAGCAGTACTTC. Protein: CASSFLASSYNEQYF.

This chain links TRBV29-1 with TRBJ2-1, with D perhaps matching TRBD1 or TRBD2 (6 bases each). Trimming took off 5 bases at V and 7 bases at J, with 18 bases between the two ends. Germline-derived CDR1 and CDR2 are SQVTM and ANQGSEA. This CDR3 is built from 14 residues. This chain's CDR3 is CSVRRQVSGNEQFF. The CDR3 nucleotides are TGCAGCGTTCGCCGACAGGTCAGCGGGAATGAGCAGTTCTTC.

A few counts support this clonotype. The rearrangement uses TRBV7-9 and TRBJ2-3, with 7 bases fitting TRBD2. V lost 5 bases, J lost 4 bases, and 3 bases stayed unmatched. Germline V lookup: CDR1 SEHNR, CDR2 FQNEAQ (reference sequence). The CDR3 consists of 13 residues. The DNA for the CDR3 is TGTGCCAGCAGCGCCGCGGGGGCAGATACGCAGTATTTT. Translated, it gives CASSAAGADTQYF. Full variable domain (outside the CDR3, taken from reference TRBV7-9 and TRBJ2-3): DTGVSQNPRHKITKRGQNVTFRCDPISEHNRLYWYRQTLGQGPEFLTYFQNEAQLEKSRLLSDRFSAERPKGSFSTLEIQRTEQGDSAMYLCASSAAGADTQYFGPGTRLTVL.

This chain uses TRBV6-6 with TRBJ2-1; D call uncertain. The CDR3 length is 15 residues. V dropped 2 bases and J dropped 5 bases, with 13 bases sitting between them. Germline V gives CDR1 MNHNY, CDR2 SVGAGI (reference sequence). The CDR3 region has the DNA TGTGCCAGCAGTTACAGGTTTGGAAATAACAATGAGCAGTTCTTC. Translating gives CASSYRFGNNNEQFF.

There are a few counts of this clonotype. The rearrangement joins TRBV4-3 to TRBJ2-3, with 7 bases aligning to TRBD2. The V and J ends lost 4 bases and 0 bases, in that order; junction bases with no gene match: 7. The CDR3 runs 16 residues. The germline V gene has CDR1 LGHNA and CDR2 YSLEER. The CDR3 region has the DNA TGCGCCAGCAGCCCCGGCAGCGGGGTTAGCACAGATACGCAGTATTTT. It encodes CASSPGSGVSTDTQYF.

This clonotype was counted between two and nine times. The chain recombines TRBV27 with TRBJ2-6; TRBD1 is a possible D gene (6 bases). Trimming left V 5 bases short and J 1 base short, with 18 bases between. There are 18 residues in the CDR3. The V gene's germline CDR1 is MNHEY and CDR2 SMNVEV (reference sequence). This chain's CDR3 is CASSQVQGPGSGANVLTF. The DNA of the CDR3 is TGTGCCAGCAGTCAGGTACAGGGTCCTGGGTCTGGGGCCAACGTCCTGACTTTC.

This chain joins TRBV6-5 and TRBJ2-1; 10 bases are shared with TRBD2. With 2 bases clipped from V and 9 bases from J, the junction kept 7 bases outside the gene matches. This CDR3 region has 15 residues. Germline-derived CDR1 and CDR2 are MNHEY and SVGAGI. The CDR3 is CASSYTSGGVVEQFF. The DNA of the CDR3 is TGTGCCAGCAGTTACACAAGCGGGGGGGTTGTTGAGCAGTTCTTC.

V is TRBV6-5 and J is TRBJ2-5, with D tentatively TRBD2 (6 bases). The germline CDR1 and CDR2 sequences are MNHEY and SVGAGI. CDR3 length equals 14 residues. Trimming pared 5 bases from V and 5 bases from J, leaving 15 bases between. The CDR3 DNA sequence: TGTGCCAGCAGTGAAAGGAGCCGGGAGGAGACCCAGTACTTC. It is translated as CASSERSREETQYF.

This clonotype has only a few counts. This chain connects TRBV20-1 to TRBJ1-2; 7 bases agree with TRBD1. Germline V gives CDR1 DFQATT, CDR2 SNEGSKA (reference sequence). The CDR3 has 15 residues. Trimming cost V 0 bases and J 0 bases; bases outside gene matches: 4. CDR3 coding DNA: TGCAGTGCTAGAGATCCCCAGGGGGCTAACTATGGCTACACCTTC. Its protein product is CSARDPQGANYGYTF.

Concerning this clonotype: One end of the junction is discordant with germline, which a read error may explain. This rearrangement joins TRBV4-3 to TRBJ1-6; D gene unclear. The CDR3 covers 14 residues. CDR1 LGHNA and CDR2 YSLEER come from the germline V gene. In DNA, the CDR3 is TGCGCCAGCAGCCAAGAGTACCGGGGATCACCCCCCCACTTT. It is translated as CASSQEYRGSPPHF.

This clonotype was seen a handful of times. The chain recombines TRBV12-3 or TRBV12-4 with TRBJ2-3, with D possibly being TRBD1 (5 bases). Trimming shortened V by 1 base and J by 2 bases, and 10 bases separated the two germline ends. The CDR3 is made up of 15 amino acids. The CDR3, as DNA: TGTGCCAGCAGTTTAGGGGGCAGGGCCACAGATACGCAGTATTTT. This gives the protein CASSLGGRATDTQYF.

The chain uses TRBV7-2 and TRBJ2-7; D possibly matches TRBD1 or TRBD2 (6 bases each). CDR3 length equals 12 residues. Germline V CDR1 and CDR2: SGHTA, FQGNSA. Between the trimmed V and J ends, which lost 0 bases and 11 bases, there was a span of 11 bases. CDR3 bases: TGTGCCAGCAGCTTAGCTTCGGGGGCCGAGTACTTC. Amino acid sequence: CASSLASGAEYF.

This chain uses TRBV29-1 with TRBJ1-2; D uncertain. V lost 7 bases, J lost 3 bases, and 15 bases lay in between. Per the germline V gene, CDR1 is SQVTM and CDR2 is ANQGSEA. The CDR3 covers 13 residues. This chain's CDR3 is CSGADGRDYGYTF. CDR3 bases: TGCAGCGGGGCGGACGGGCGTGACTATGGCTACACCTTC.

This chain uses TRBV28 with TRBJ1-1; 7 bases agree with TRBD1. Germline V gene data show CDR1 as MDHEN and CDR2 as SYDVKM. CDR3 length: 13 amino acids. V shed 5 bases and J 4 bases; nucleotides not matched to a gene: 4. The CDR3 DNA follows: TGTGCCAGCAGTGGAGGACAGGTCACTGAAGCTTTCTTT. This encodes CASSGGQVTEAFF.

This clonotype was seen many times. The chain uses TRBV13 and TRBJ1-2, with D tentatively TRBD1 (6 bases). There are 13 residues in the CDR3. V shed 5 bases and J shed 5 bases, with 12 bases lying between them. Germline CDR1 and CDR2: PRHDT and FYEKMQ (reference sequence). The CDR3 sequence: CASSADRTYGYTF. DNA for the CDR3: TGTGCCAGCAGCGCTGACAGGACGTATGGCTACACCTTC. The full variable domain, its missing parts supplied by reference TRBV13 and TRBJ1-2, is AAGVIQSPRHLIKEKRETATLKCYPIPRHDTVYWYQQGPGQDPQFLISFYEKMQSDKGSIPDRFSAQQFSDYHSELNMSSLELGDSALYFCASSADRTYGYTFGSGTRLTVV.

In this sample, this clonotype turned up a few times. The chain couples TRBV18 to TRBJ1-6, with 9 positions matching TRBD1. V lost 2 bases, J lost 5 bases, and 13 bases stayed unmatched. Germline V CDR1 and CDR2: KGHSH, LQKENI. The CDR3 totals 19 residues. CDR3 in DNA: TGTGCCAGCTCACCAACGGGACAGGGTTTATTCCCGAATAATTCACCCCTCCACTTT. Translating gives CASSPTGQGLFPNNSPLHF.

The table lists this clonotype with a few counts. This rearrangement joins TRBV10-3 to TRBJ2-3, with D hard to call. Germline V CDR1 and CDR2: ENHRY, SYGVKD. The V gene lost 4 bases and the J gene lost 4 bases, with 9 bases spanning the gap. The CDR3 is made up of 13 amino acids. CDR3 bases: TGTGCCATCAGTGTCGACGGTGCAGATACGCAGTATTTT. Encoded protein: CAISVDGADTQYF.

This clonotype was counted between two and nine times. V gene TRBV14 combines with J gene TRBJ1-1; D is perhaps TRBD1 (5 bases). V was pared by 2 bases and J by 6 bases, with 10 bases between. Per the germline V gene, CDR1 is SGHDN and CDR2 is FVKESK. The CDR3 is made up of 13 amino acids. Here the CDR3 DNA reads TGTGCCAGCAGCCAACGTAGGGGTTCTGAAGCTTTCTTT. Translation gives CASSQRRGSEAFF.